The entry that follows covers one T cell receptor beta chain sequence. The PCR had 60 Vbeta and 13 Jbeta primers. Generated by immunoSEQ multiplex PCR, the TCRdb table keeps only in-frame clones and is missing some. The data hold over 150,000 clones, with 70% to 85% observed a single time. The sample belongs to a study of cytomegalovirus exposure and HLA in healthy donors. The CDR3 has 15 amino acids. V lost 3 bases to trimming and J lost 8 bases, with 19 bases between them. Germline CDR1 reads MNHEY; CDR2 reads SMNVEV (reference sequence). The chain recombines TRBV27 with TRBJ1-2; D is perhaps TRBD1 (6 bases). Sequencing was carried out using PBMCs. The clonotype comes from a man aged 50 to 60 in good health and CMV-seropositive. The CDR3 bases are TGTGCCAGCAGTTTCGCCCAGGGACAAATAGAAGGCTACACCTTC. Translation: CASSFAQGQIEGYTF.